The clone carrying this T cell receptor (beta chain) was seen more than once but under ten times. What it binds is unknown. Germline V gene data show CDR1 as SEHNR and CDR2 as FQNEAQ (reference sequence). The CDR3 totals 14 residues. V shed 1 base and J shed 4 bases, with 8 bases lying between them. The data were taken from a study of T-cell memory formation after mild COVID-19. Study at large: Largely donor-specific sequence clusters came from two donors.

Constant-segment primers served in 5'RACE that generated TCR alpha and TCR beta cDNA libraries bearing sample barcodes and UMIs. TCRdb re-analysed the 5' RACE reads in MiXCR, keeping a single row per CDR3 protein. The sample lists about 190,000 distinct CDR3 sequences, over 20% seen once, with 20% to 25% in the top ten. General study findings and limits: CD4+ contracting clones lay mainly in CM and EM, CD8+ ones in EMRA. Several responding clones turned up in pre-infection memory, indicating that cross-reactive memory may have taken part.

Specimen: PBMCs or a T cell subset sorted from them (not recorded which). This chain uses TRBV7-9 with TRBJ1-5; D gene unclear. The receptor comes from an adult woman who had mild COVID-19 (a few samples of this study predate the infection). Cell type and time point are not known. CDR3: CASSLDGVNQPQHF. As DNA, the CDR3 is TGTGCCAGCAGCTTAGACGGGGTAAATCAGCCCCAGCATTTT.